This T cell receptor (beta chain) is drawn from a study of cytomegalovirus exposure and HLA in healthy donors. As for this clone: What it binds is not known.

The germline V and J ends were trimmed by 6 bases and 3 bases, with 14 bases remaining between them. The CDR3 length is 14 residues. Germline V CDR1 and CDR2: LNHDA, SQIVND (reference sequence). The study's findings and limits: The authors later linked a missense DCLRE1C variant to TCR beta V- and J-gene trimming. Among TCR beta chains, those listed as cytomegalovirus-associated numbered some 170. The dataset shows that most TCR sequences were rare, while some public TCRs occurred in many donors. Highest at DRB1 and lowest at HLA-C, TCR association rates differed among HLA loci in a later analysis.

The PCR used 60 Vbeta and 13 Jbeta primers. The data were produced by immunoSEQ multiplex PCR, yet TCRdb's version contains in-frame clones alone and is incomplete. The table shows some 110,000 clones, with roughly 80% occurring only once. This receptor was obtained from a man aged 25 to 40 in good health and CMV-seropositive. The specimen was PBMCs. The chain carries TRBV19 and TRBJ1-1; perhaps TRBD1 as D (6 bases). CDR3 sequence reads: CASSARGGYTEAFF. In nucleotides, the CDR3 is TGTGCCAGTAGCGCCAGGGGTGGGTACACTGAAGCTTTCTTT. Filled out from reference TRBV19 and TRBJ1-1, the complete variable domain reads DGGITQSPKYLFRKEGQNVTLSCEQNLNHDAMYWYRQDPGQGLRLIYYSQIVNDFQKGDIAEGYSVSREKKESFPLTVTSAQKNPTAFYLCASSARGGYTEAFFGQGTRLTVV.